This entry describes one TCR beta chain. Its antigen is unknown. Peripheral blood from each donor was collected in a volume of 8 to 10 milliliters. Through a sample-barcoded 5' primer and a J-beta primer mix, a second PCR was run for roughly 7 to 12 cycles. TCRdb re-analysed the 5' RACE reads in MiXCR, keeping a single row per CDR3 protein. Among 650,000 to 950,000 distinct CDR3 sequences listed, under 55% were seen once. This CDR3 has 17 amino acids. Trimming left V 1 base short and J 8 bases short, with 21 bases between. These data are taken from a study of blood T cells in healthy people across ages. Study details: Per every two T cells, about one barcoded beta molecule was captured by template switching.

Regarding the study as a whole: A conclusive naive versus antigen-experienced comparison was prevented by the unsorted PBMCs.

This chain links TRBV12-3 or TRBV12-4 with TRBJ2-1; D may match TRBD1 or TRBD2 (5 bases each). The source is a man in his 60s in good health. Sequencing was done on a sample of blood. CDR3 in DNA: TGTGCCAGCAGTTTAGACCAGCCGGGACCCATGATGGATGAGCAGTTCTTC. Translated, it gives CASSLDQPGPMMDEQFF.